The present TCR beta chain was sequenced within a study of cytomegalovirus exposure and HLA in healthy donors. Amplification used 60 Vbeta primers and 13 Jbeta primers. The data were produced by immunoSEQ multiplex PCR, yet TCRdb's version contains in-frame clones alone and is incomplete. Found here are approximately 73,000 clones, roughly 60% of them singletons; the top ten hold 5% to 6%. Participants comprised healthy donors of bone marrow. Study-level results: A later look showed TCR association rates differing by HLA locus, highest for DRB1 and lowest for HLA-C. A missense variant in DCLRE1C was later tied to TCR beta V- and J-gene trimming.

Concerning this clone itself: Its antigen is currently unknown.

V gave up 4 bases and J gave up 3 bases; unmatched junction bases: 6. Germline V lookup: CDR1 SGDLS, CDR2 YYNGEE. The CDR3 loop spans 15 amino acids. This chain uses TRBV9 with TRBJ2-5, with 10 bases fitting TRBD2. This clonotype was obtained from a man in his thirties or forties in good health and CMV-seropositive. Source material: PBMCs. In DNA, the CDR3 is TGTGCCAGCAGCCCGACCGGGACTAGCGAAGAGACCCAGTACTTC. Its translation: CASSPTGTSEETQYF.